The 29 T cell receptor beta chains below come from one sample, sequenced in a study of blood T cell repertoires in COVID-19 (dated by TCRdb to the early 2020s). The library was prepared using the immunoSEQ multiplex PCR assay. The table was pulled from immuneACCESS by TCRdb, which kept in-frame rearrangements only. Such tables lose some clones; where checked, under half of the loss comes from unresolved V genes, and the rest has no known cause. The sample has 200,000 to 300,000 clones on record, 84% of them singletons. The ten biggest clones cover about 2% of the sample. Sequencing used peripheral blood. The receptors derive from a middle-aged man who had recovered from COVID-19.

The genes are TRBV7-9 and TRBJ2-1; 11 nucleotides match TRBD2. In germline, CDR1 is SEHNR, CDR2 FQNEAQ (reference sequence). The CDR3 totals 17 residues. V was clipped by 1 base and J by 7 bases; unmatched bases: 9. The CDR3 here is CASSLGVTSGEENEQFF. The CDR3 bases are TGTGCCAGCAGCTTAGGGGTGACTAGCGGGGAGGAGAATGAGCAGTTCTTC.

The gene calls are TRBV27 and TRBJ2-3; 12 bases are a match to TRBD1. The CDR3 totals 14 residues. CDR1 is MNHEY, CDR2 SMNVEV, per germline (reference sequence). V was clipped by 8 bases and J by 6 bases; unmatched bases: 6. CDR3 amino acids: CASWDRGPPDTQYF. The DNA for the CDR3 is TGTGCCAGCTGGGACAGGGGGCCCCCTGATACGCAGTATTTT.

The chain links TRBV27 to TRBJ2-7; a possible D gene is TRBD2 (5 bases). There are 13 residues in the CDR3. From germline, CDR1 is MNHEY and CDR2 SMNVEV (reference sequence). The V gene lost 2 bases and the J gene lost 2 bases, with 7 bases spanning the gap. DNA for the CDR3: TGTGCCAGCAGTTTAGGGCGGGCCTACGAGCAGTACTTC. It translates to CASSLGRAYEQYF.

A single count supports this clone. The gene calls are TRBV15 and TRBJ1-4; D uncertain. The CDR3 has 14 residues. V dropped 1 base and J dropped 2 bases, with 5 bases sitting between them. Germline assignment: CDR1 LNHNV and CDR2 YYDKDF (reference sequence). In DNA, the CDR3 is TGTGCCACCAGCAGAGTTTCGACTAATGAAAAACTGTTTTTT. Translating it yields CATSRVSTNEKLFF.

The rearrangement joins TRBV27 to TRBJ2-3; 11 bases match TRBD1. The germline gives CDR1 MNHEY, CDR2 SMNVEV (reference sequence). V was pared by 6 bases and J by 1 base, with 3 bases of the junction left unmatched. This CDR3 is 15 amino acids long. The CDR3 DNA is TGTGCCAGCAGACGGACAGGGGGCGGCACAGATACGCAGTATTTT. This encodes CASRRTGGGTDTQYF.

The sample holds one count of this clone. The CDR3: CASSTRAGGTPYEQYF. In nucleotides, the CDR3 is TGTGCCAGCAGTACTCGAGCGGGGGGCACCCCCTACGAGCAGTACTTC. The chain employs TRBV27 and TRBJ2-7, with TRBD2 identical over 9 bases. V trimming: 5 bases; J trimming: 2 bases; junction bases outside the gene matches: 10. The germline gives CDR1 MNHEY, CDR2 SMNVEV (reference sequence). This CDR3 is 16 amino acids long.

This clone came up a few times. A junction end diverges from the germline sequence, so it may reflect a read error. The chain carries TRBV7-9 and TRBJ2-7; 8 nucleotides align to TRBD1. The CDR3 sequence is 13 residues long. Germline assignment: CDR1 SEHNR and CDR2 FQNEAQ (reference sequence). As DNA, the CDR3 is TGTGCCAGCAACTTACAACAGGGGGTCGAGCAGTACTTC. Encoded protein: CASNLQQGVEQYF.

V and J are TRBV6-2 or TRBV6-3 and TRBJ1-2; D is undetermined. CDR3 size: 15 residues. Germline V CDR1 and CDR2: MNHEY, SVGEGT. Trimming shortened V by 2 bases and J by 4 bases, and 14 bases separated the two germline ends. CDR3 sequence reads: CASSYVGPLGYGYTF. The CDR3, as DNA: TGTGCCAGCAGTTACGTGGGCCCACTCGGCTATGGCTACACCTTC.

The V call is TRBV25-1, the J call TRBJ1-4; D is uncertain. V dropped 3 bases and J dropped 4 bases, with 12 bases sitting between them. The CDR3 is made up of 15 amino acids. The V gene's germline CDR1 is MGHDK and CDR2 SYGVNS. The CDR3 is CASSDYQEYNEKLFF. CDR3 nucleotides: TGTGCCAGCAGTGATTATCAGGAATATAATGAAAAACTGTTTTTT.

This chain uses TRBV7-8 with TRBJ2-1; 7 bases align to TRBD2. Germline V gives CDR1 SGHVS, CDR2 FQNEAQ. The length of the CDR3 is 16 residues. After removal of 5 bases from V and 11 bases from J, the junction contained 18 bases not matched to a gene. The CDR3 here is CASSAHRGRARVQQFF. The CDR3 DNA is TGTGCCAGCAGCGCCCACAGAGGGAGGGCCCGTGTCCAGCAGTTCTTC. Complete variable domain (other parts from reference TRBV7-8 and TRBJ2-1): GAGVSQSPRYKVAKRGQDVALRCDPISGHVSLFWYQQALGQGPEFLTYFQNEAQLDKSGLPSDRFFAERPEGSVSTLKIQRTQQEDSAVYLCASSAHRGRARVQQFFGPGTRLTVL.

This clone was found once. V is TRBV7-9 and J is TRBJ2-3; possible D gene TRBD2, 5 bases. The V and J ends lost 2 bases and 5 bases respectively, with 20 bases between them. The CDR3 runs 17 residues. CDR1 and CDR2 from the germline V gene are SEHNR and FQNEAQ (reference sequence). Here the CDR3 reads CASSLTRLNGIRDTQYF. Here the CDR3 DNA reads TGTGCCAGCAGCTTAACTAGGTTAAATGGGATACGAGATACGCAGTATTTT.

As concerns this clone: The same CDR3 also results from other DNA sequences found in this sample. The chain combines TRBV19 with TRBJ1-5; tentative D call: TRBD1 (5 bases). The germline V gene has CDR1 LNHDA and CDR2 SQIVND (reference sequence). Trimming removed 3 bases from V and 0 bases from J, with 9 bases in between. CDR3 length: 15 residues. CDR3 residues: CASSITGDSNQPQHF. The CDR3 region has the DNA TGTGCCAGTAGTATCACAGGAGATAGCAATCAGCCCCAGCATTTT.

The V gene is TRBV3-1 (or the pseudogene TRBV3-2), the J gene TRBJ2-3, with 13 bases matching TRBD2. V shed 6 bases, J shed 0 bases, and the junction held 9 bases outside the gene matches. The CDR3 is 18 amino acids. Germline V gives CDR1 LGHDT, CDR2 YNNKEL (reference sequence). For the CDR3, the DNA is TGTGCCAGCAGGCCCGGGACTAGCGGGACCCTAAGCACAGATACGCAGTATTTT. Its protein is CASRPGTSGTLSTDTQYF.

This clone was seen a handful of times. The CDR3 sequence: CASSRDRVGNTIYF. In nucleotides, the CDR3 is TGCGCCAGCAGCCGTGACAGGGTGGGAAACACCATATATTTT. The chain carries TRBV5-1 and TRBJ1-3, with 7 nucleotides matching TRBD1. V lost 4 bases to trimming and J lost 4 bases; unmatched junction nucleotides: 5. The CDR3 sequence is 14 residues long. In germline, CDR1 is SGHRS, CDR2 YFSETQ.

This clone was detected only a few times. The chain couples TRBV19 to TRBJ1-3; D unclear. Germline V CDR1 and CDR2: LNHDA, SQIVND (reference sequence). The CDR3 totals 16 residues. The V end lost 0 bases, the J end lost 0 bases, and 9 bases lay between the germline ends. The CDR3 reads CASSIDLPGSGNTIYF. The CDR3 DNA reads as TGTGCCAGTAGTATAGATCTACCAGGCTCTGGAAACACCATATATTTT.

The chain uses TRBV18 and TRBJ1-1, with 9 bases matching TRBD1. In germline, CDR1 is KGHSH, CDR2 LQKENI. The CDR3 runs to 15 residues. With 4 bases clipped from V and 5 bases from J, the junction kept 8 bases outside the gene matches. CDR3 sequence: CASSQRTGEITEAFF. The CDR3 coding sequence is TGTGCCAGCTCACAAAGGACAGGGGAGATAACTGAAGCTTTCTTT. Looking up the rest from reference TRBV18 and TRBJ1-1 gives the full variable domain: NAGVMQNPRHLVRRRGQEARLRCSPMKGHSHVYWYRQLPEEGLKFMVYLQKENIIDESGMPKERFSAEFPKEGPSILRIQQVVRGDSAAYFCASSQRTGEITEAFFGQGTRLTVV.

The rearrangement uses TRBV10-3 and TRBJ2-1; 9 bases align to TRBD2. The CDR3 contains 14 residues. Germline assignment: CDR1 ENHRY and CDR2 SYGVKD. Unmatched junction bases numbered 3, after V lost 8 bases and J lost 1 base. CDR3 loop: CAIERGASYNEQFF. DNA for the CDR3: TGTGCCATCGAGCGGGGGGCTTCCTACAATGAGCAGTTCTTC.

The chain joins TRBV30 to TRBJ2-7, with a possible D match to TRBD1 (5 bases). Between the trimmed V and J ends, which lost 0 bases and 1 base, there was a span of 7 bases. The germline V gene has CDR1 GTSNPN and CDR2 SVGIG (reference sequence). The CDR3 length is 13 residues. The CDR3 DNA sequence: TGTGCCTGGAGTGTTCAGGGTTCCTACGAGCAGTACTTC. Its protein product is CAWSVQGSYEQYF.

The chain carries TRBV6-5 and TRBJ1-2; no definite D call. CDR1 MNHEY and CDR2 SVGAGI come from the germline V gene. The CDR3 runs to 15 residues. Trimming removed 5 bases from V and 7 bases from J, with 20 bases in between. CDR3 bases: TGTGCCAGCAGTCCCTACTCCCGGAGGGAGTCTGGCTACACCTTC. This gives the protein CASSPYSRRESGYTF.

The chain recombines TRBV19 with TRBJ1-5; D is uncertain. CDR3 size: 14 residues. From germline, CDR1 is LNHDA and CDR2 SQIVND (reference sequence). Trimming stripped 5 bases from V and 5 bases from J, with 13 bases between. The CDR3 reads CASSPVSDDQPQHF. The DNA of the CDR3 is TGTGCCAGTAGTCCAGTCTCAGATGATCAGCCCCAGCATTTT.

This clone showed up just a few times. The genes are TRBV7-9 and TRBJ2-7; D remains ambiguous. Trimming stripped 5 bases from V and 3 bases from J, with 14 bases between. CDR1 is SEHNR and CDR2 is FQNEAQ in the germline V gene (reference sequence). The CDR3 covers 14 residues. The CDR3, as DNA: TGTGCCAGCAGCCCGGTTGTCCCGAACTACGAGCAGTACTTC. Translation gives CASSPVVPNYEQYF.

The chain combines TRBV7-9 with TRBJ2-3; 11 bases line up with TRBD2. J was trimmed by 0 bases and V by 4 bases; bases with no gene match: 6. The germline CDR1 and CDR2 sequences are SEHNR and FQNEAQ (reference sequence). This CDR3 contains 17 residues. This CDR3 reads CASSSPSGGRSTDTQYF. The CDR3 DNA follows: TGTGCCAGCAGCTCCCCTAGCGGGGGGCGAAGCACAGATACGCAGTATTTT.

This clone was recorded only once. The same CDR3 arises from other DNA sequences in this sample as well. This chain uses TRBV18 with TRBJ2-1, with D possibly TRBD1 on 5 matching bases. The germline gives CDR1 KGHSH, CDR2 LQKENI. The V and J ends lost 1 base and 0 bases respectively, with 7 bases between them. The CDR3 has 15 residues. The CDR3 loop is CASSPRQGSYNEQFF. CDR3 DNA sequence: TGTGCCAGCTCACCACGCCAGGGCTCCTACAATGAGCAGTTCTTC.

The chain combines TRBV3-1 (or the pseudogene TRBV3-2) with TRBJ2-2; D not resolved. Germline CDR1 and CDR2: LGHDT and YNNKEL (reference sequence). The CDR3 runs 14 residues. The V end lost 8 bases, the J end lost 0 bases, and 10 bases lay between the germline ends. Written as DNA, the CDR3 is TGTGCCAGCCTAGGTGTCGCGAACACCGGGGAGCTGTTTTTT. Its translation: CASLGVANTGELFF.

This chain joins TRBV5-8 and TRBJ2-2, with 11 bases that match TRBD2. Germline V gives CDR1 SGHTS, CDR2 YDEGEE. There are 17 residues in the CDR3. J lost 5 bases, V lost 3 bases, and 9 bases had no gene match. CDR3 nucleotide sequence: TGTGCCAGCAGCTGGAGGCTAGCGGGAGGACGAACCGGGGAGCTGTTTTTT. Its protein product is CASSWRLAGGRTGELFF.

The chain carries TRBV27 and TRBJ2-7, with 10 positions matching TRBD1. The germline CDR1 and CDR2 sequences are MNHEY and SMNVEV (reference sequence). J was trimmed by 0 bases and V by 5 bases; bases with no gene match: 13. The CDR3 consists of 18 residues. CDR3 sequence reads: CASSLSGQGRPSSYEQYF. CDR3 bases: TGTGCCAGCAGTCTCTCGGGACAGGGGCGGCCGAGCTCCTACGAGCAGTACTTC.

This rearrangement joins TRBV30 to TRBJ1-4; D unclear. Germline-derived CDR1 and CDR2 are GTSNPN and SVGIG (reference sequence). V was clipped by 5 bases and J by 0 bases, with 7 bases between them. The CDR3 is made up of 13 amino acids. The CDR3 coding sequence is TGTGCCTGGTCCGGTACAACTAATGAAAAACTGTTTTTT. As protein: CAWSGTTNEKLFF.

The chain joins TRBV6-5 to TRBJ2-7; D might be TRBD1 (6 bases). In germline, CDR1 is MNHEY, CDR2 SVGAGI. The CDR3 contains 14 residues. V was shortened by 6 bases and J by 0 bases, with 12 bases between the two germline ends. The CDR3 DNA reads as TGTGCCAGCAGCGCCGACAGGTTCTCCTACGAGCAGTACTTC. This translates into CASSADRFSYEQYF.

Only one count was recorded for this clone. This chain connects TRBV7-2 to TRBJ2-1; D is perhaps TRBD1 (6 bases). The V end lost 1 base, the J end lost 4 bases, and 11 bases lay between the germline ends. CDR3 length: 15 residues. Germline V gives CDR1 SGHTA, CDR2 FQGNSA. In DNA form, the CDR3 reads TGTGCCAGCAGCTTAGGTCAACAGGGTTACAATGAGCAGTTCTTC. Its protein is CASSLGQQGYNEQFF. The full variable domain, with the rest looked up from reference TRBV7-2 and TRBJ2-1, is GAGVSQSPSNKVTEKGKDVELRCDPISGHTALYWYRQSLGQGLEFLIYFQGNSAPDKSGLPSDRFSAERTGGSVSTLTIQRTQQEDSAVYLCASSLGQQGYNEQFFGPGTRLTVL.